A selection of T cell receptor beta chains follows, all from one sample in a study of T cell responses to AZD1222 COVID-19 vaccine. Sequencing was performed with immunoSEQ multiplex PCR; in TCRdb, only in-frame clones are kept and a portion is missing. The data show some 90,000 clones, around 86% seen once. Source: peripheral blood, taken on day 0 of AZD1222 vaccination. The source of these receptors is an adult in good health. CDR3s include the opening cysteine and the closing phenylalanine or tryptophan. The order of the fields is J gene, clone size, V gene, CDR3 protein. A row's size may be missing; if present it is once, few, many or a size class.

j_gene: TRBJ2-7
abundance: once
v_gene: TRBV12-5
CDR3aa: CASGLGLAGDNEQYF

j_gene: TRBJ1-4
abundance: .
v_gene: TRBV27
CDR3aa: CASRRVGANEKLFF

j_gene: TRBJ1-6
abundance: .
v_gene: TRBV19
CDR3aa: CASSITGDDSPLHF

j_gene: TRBJ2-3
abundance: .
v_gene: TRBV5-1
CDR3aa: CASRERGDSGGTQYF

j_gene: TRBJ1-2
abundance: .
v_gene: TRBV10-3
CDR3aa: CAISNRNRAGYTF

j_gene: TRBJ2-3
abundance: .
v_gene: TRBV9
CDR3aa: CASSPLHGRSTDTQYF

j_gene: TRBJ1-1
abundance: .
v_gene: TRBV18
CDR3aa: CASSRGLDTEAFF

j_gene: TRBJ1-1
abundance: .
v_gene: TRBV4-2
CDR3aa: CASSPRVPMNTEAFF

j_gene: TRBJ2-7
abundance: .
v_gene: TRBV6-5
CDR3aa: CASSLLTSGDGEQYF

j_gene: TRBJ1-6
abundance: .
v_gene: TRBV2
CDR3aa: CASSEGPRDSPLHF

j_gene: TRBJ2-1
abundance: .
v_gene: TRBV5-1
CDR3aa: CASSKNSGSPYNEQFF

j_gene: TRBJ2-7
abundance: .
v_gene: TRBV13
CDR3aa: CASSLTGTSSYEQYF

j_gene: TRBJ2-4
abundance: .
v_gene: TRBV27
CDR3aa: CASSLVRAGVAKNIQYF

j_gene: TRBJ1-3
abundance: .
v_gene: TRBV7-8
CDR3aa: CASSLRGGTSGNTIYF

j_gene: TRBJ1-1
abundance: .
v_gene: TRBV7-9
CDR3aa: CASTLVSQLEAFF

j_gene: TRBJ2-1
abundance: few
v_gene: TRBV5-1
CDR3aa: CASSLDRGLRNEQFF

j_gene: TRBJ1-2
abundance: .
v_gene: TRBV18
CDR3aa: CASSPGRTGMYYGYTF

j_gene: TRBJ2-7
abundance: .
v_gene: TRBV7-3
CDR3aa: CASSLTGPTSGRPYEQYF

j_gene: TRBJ1-6
abundance: .
v_gene: TRBV6-5
CDR3aa: CASSRTVENSPLHF

j_gene: TRBJ1-2
abundance: once
v_gene: TRBV20-1
CDR3aa: CSASRDTLYGYTF

j_gene: TRBJ1-1
abundance: .
v_gene: TRBV18
CDR3aa: CASSPTTDLEAFF

j_gene: TRBJ1-2
abundance: .
v_gene: TRBV28
CDR3aa: CASSAPGQGAYGYTF

j_gene: TRBJ2-7
abundance: .
v_gene: TRBV7-2
CDR3aa: CASTPEWGQSYEQYF

j_gene: TRBJ2-3
abundance: few
v_gene: TRBV6-5
CDR3aa: CASSGTVRSTDTQYF

j_gene: TRBJ2-2
abundance: .
v_gene: TRBV7-2
CDR3aa: CASSPSVTNTGELFF

j_gene: TRBJ2-5
abundance: .
v_gene: TRBV7-2
CDR3aa: CASSLTSVAQETQYF

j_gene: TRBJ1-2
abundance: .
v_gene: TRBV5-1
CDR3aa: CASSTPDRGDGYTF

j_gene: TRBJ1-2
abundance: .
v_gene: TRBV25-1
CDR3aa: CASRPYAGDYGYTF

j_gene: TRBJ1-1
abundance: .
v_gene: TRBV6-5
CDR3aa: CASSYTRNTEAFF

j_gene: TRBJ1-1
abundance: .
v_gene: TRBV27
CDR3aa: CASSLSGPGARKAFF

j_gene: TRBJ2-6
abundance: .
v_gene: TRBV7-8
CDR3aa: CASSLNPGANVLTF

j_gene: TRBJ1-5
abundance: .
v_gene: TRBV10-2
CDR3aa: CASSLQGNQPQHF

j_gene: TRBJ1-2
abundance: .
v_gene: TRBV19
CDR3aa: CASSFGQGVTYGYTF

j_gene: TRBJ1-3
abundance: .
v_gene: TRBV4-3
CDR3aa: CASSQVAGTVGNTIYF

j_gene: TRBJ1-5
abundance: .
v_gene: TRBV5-4
CDR3aa: CASSSGVDQPQHF

j_gene: TRBJ2-7
abundance: few
v_gene: TRBV9
CDR3aa: CASSVGPGQGLEQYF

j_gene: TRBJ2-7
abundance: .
v_gene: TRBV5-5
CDR3aa: CASSLGHPLDEQYF

j_gene: TRBJ2-7
abundance: .
v_gene: TRBV20-1
CDR3aa: CSAGTDYEQYF

j_gene: TRBJ2-1
abundance: .
v_gene: TRBV7-2
CDR3aa: CASSLRYNEQFF

j_gene: TRBJ2-7
abundance: .
v_gene: TRBV29-1
CDR3aa: CSVGQVGQKYEQYF

j_gene: TRBJ1-5
abundance: .
v_gene: TRBV27
CDR3aa: CASRGSTNQPQHF

j_gene: TRBJ1-1
abundance: .
v_gene: TRBV2
CDR3aa: CASRPDRVYTEAFF

j_gene: TRBJ1-2
abundance: few
v_gene: TRBV7-9
CDR3aa: CASSHPGQTVGGYTF

j_gene: TRBJ2-7
abundance: .
v_gene: TRBV30
CDR3aa: CAWSRGYEQYF

j_gene: TRBJ2-7
abundance: .
v_gene: TRBV11-1
CDR3aa: CASSTSSGGLYEQYF

j_gene: TRBJ1-2
abundance: once
v_gene: TRBV3-1/TRBV3-2
CDR3aa: CASSLWADGYTF

j_gene: TRBJ2-7
abundance: .
v_gene: TRBV2
CDR3aa: CASSPSYEQYF

j_gene: TRBJ1-1
abundance: .
v_gene: TRBV5-4
CDR3aa: CASSLGGGLNTEAFF

j_gene: TRBJ2-7
abundance: .
v_gene: TRBV6-5
CDR3aa: CASSYSVGGGAGEQYF

j_gene: TRBJ1-6
abundance: .
v_gene: TRBV14
CDR3aa: CASSPSFGPLHF

j_gene: TRBJ2-7
abundance: .
v_gene: TRBV5-8
CDR3aa: CASSLRYGPTYEQYF

j_gene: TRBJ2-5
abundance: .
v_gene: TRBV11-2
CDR3aa: CASSPIEVSGWETQYF

j_gene: TRBJ2-7
abundance: .
v_gene: TRBV7-2
CDR3aa: CASSPGQGLSNF

j_gene: TRBJ1-5
abundance: .
v_gene: TRBV12-5
CDR3aa: CASALSGQGADSNQPQHF

j_gene: TRBJ1-1
abundance: .
v_gene: TRBV5-1
CDR3aa: CASSLEGPGSEAFF

j_gene: TRBJ1-1
abundance: .
v_gene: TRBV9
CDR3aa: CASSVGQGGNTEAFF

j_gene: TRBJ2-7
abundance: few
v_gene: TRBV5-4
CDR3aa: CASSLATAGVEEQYF

j_gene: TRBJ1-1
abundance: .
v_gene: TRBV7-3
CDR3aa: CASSLTGLAGGTEAFF